This T cell receptor (beta chain) was identified during a study of blood T cell repertoires in COVID-19. Whole-study context: T cells, B-cell-depleted T cells, or PBMCs supplied cDNA or gDNA.

The table came from immunoSEQ multiplex PCR; TCRdb's copy has only in-frame clones and leaves some out. This table holds about 83,000 clones, around 84% found once. In the case of this clone: A junction boundary mismatches the germline segment, possibly from a read error.

Germline V gene lookup returns CDR1 SGHVS and CDR2 FQNEAQ. This CDR3 is built from 15 residues. The receptor comes from a man aged 80 or over with active or convalescent COVID-19. This sequence joins TRBV7-8 and TRBJ2-3, with D possibly matching TRBD2 (6 bases). The sample taken for sequencing was peripheral blood. The CDR3, as DNA: TGTGCCAGCAGCCTAGCGACTTTTGACTACGATACGCAGTATTTT. The encoded protein is CASSLATFDYDTQYF.